Presented here are 14 T cell receptor beta chains from one specimen sequenced in a study of T cell repertoires in cytomegalovirus infection. Using its own MiXCR run on the reads, TCRdb lists one record per CDR3 protein. The data hold some 300,000 distinct CDR3 sequences, with roughly an eighth observed a single time. Sequenced: PBMCs. The receptors stem from a human donor in good health (CMV status not recorded). Some clones in this sample may be carry-over from other donors' samples.

This clonotype was observed at least ten times. V gene TRBV7-2 combines with J gene TRBJ2-7, with 7 bases that match TRBD1. V lost 4 bases and J lost 1; bases outside the gene matches: 4. The CDR3 has 14 amino acids. Germline values: CDR1 SGHTA, CDR2 FQGNSA. CDR3 in DNA: TGTGCCAGCAGCTCTCCGGGACAGTCCTACGAGCAGTACTTC. It is translated as CASSSPGQSYEQYF.

The table lists this clonotype with many counts. J is TRBJ2-3 and V is TRBV12-3 or TRBV12-4; 7 nucleotides align to TRBD2. Trimming took 6 bases from V and 3 from J; bases not matched to a gene: 18. The length of the CDR3 is 18 residues. Here the CDR3 reads CASSEGRGWGIATDTQYF. DNA of the CDR3: TGTGCCAGCAGCGAGGGGCGGGGGTGGGGAATAGCGACAGATACGCAGTATTTT.

This clonotype was detected many times. The J gene is TRBJ2-1, the V gene TRBV7-8, with 11 bases lining up with TRBD1. This CDR3 has 16 residues. CDR1 is SGHVS, CDR2 FQNEAQ, per germline. Unmatched junction bases numbered 2, after V lost 0 bases and J lost 4 bases. CDR3 sequence: CASSLAGQGGYNEQFF. In DNA form, the CDR3 reads TGTGCCAGCAGCTTAGCGGGACAGGGGGGGTACAATGAGCAGTTCTTC.

This clonotype was recorded many times. The rearrangement uses TRBV4-1 and TRBJ1-3; no reliable D call. Trimming left V 1 base short and J 6 bases short, with 13 bases between. Germline V gene sequence: CDR1 MGHRA, CDR2 YSYEKL. This CDR3 has 15 amino acids. CDR3 DNA sequence: TGCGCCAGCAGCCAAGTCGTAGGAGGGAAAAACACCATATATTTT. Translating gives CASSQVVGGKNTIYF.

This clonotype showed up just a few times. The chain uses TRBV20-1 and TRBJ1-2, with D maybe TRBD1 (5 bases). This CDR3 is built from 13 residues. With 3 bases removed from V and 4 bases from J, the gap between germline ends came to 12 bases. The germline CDR1 and CDR2 sequences are DFQATT and SNEGSKA (reference sequence). CDR3 sequence reads: CSARGGRTYGYTF. CDR3 nucleotide sequence: TGCAGTGCTAGGGGGGGTAGGACCTATGGCTACACCTTC.

This clonotype was observed a handful of times. DNA of the CDR3: TGCAGCGTTGCCTTGAGGAGCGGGACTAGCACAGATACGCAGTATTTT. It is translated as CSVALRSGTSTDTQYF. The gene calls are TRBV29-1 and TRBJ2-3; 7 bases map to TRBD2. V shed 4 bases, J shed 0 bases, and the junction held 10 bases outside the gene matches. The CDR3 extends over 16 amino acids. Germline V gene lookup returns CDR1 SQVTM and CDR2 ANQGSEA.

This clonotype was recorded at least ten times. The chain combines TRBV6-1 with TRBJ2-3, with TRBD1 matching over 11 bases. CDR1 and CDR2 from the germline V gene are MNHNS and SASEGT. The CDR3 is 15 amino acids. V lost 5 bases, J lost 5 bases, and 6 bases stayed unmatched. The CDR3 sequence is CASSNGQGALDTQYF. The CDR3 DNA reads TGTGCCAGCAGTAACGGACAGGGGGCTTTAGATACGCAGTATTTT.

At least ten counts were recorded for this clonotype. The CDR3 region has the DNA TGTGCCAGCAGCTTACAGTTTGGGGAGACCCAGTACTTC. It encodes CASSLQFGETQYF. The rearrangement uses TRBV7-2 and TRBJ2-5, with D hard to call. This CDR3 has 13 amino acids. Looked up from germline, CDR1 is SGHTA and CDR2 is FQGNSA. Trimming stripped 2 bases from V and 5 bases from J, with 9 bases between.

In its sample, this clonotype was seen many times. The rearrangement uses TRBV7-3 and TRBJ2-5; D possibly matches TRBD1 or TRBD2 (5 bases each). V was shortened by 5 bases and J by 1 base, with 8 bases between the two germline ends. This CDR3 spans 13 amino acids. Germline V CDR1 and CDR2: SGHTA, FQGTGA. In DNA form, the CDR3 reads TGTGCCAGCAGCCTCGGGGCCCAAGAGACCCAGTACTTC. Its translation is CASSLGAQETQYF.

This clonotype occurred a few times. This chain joins TRBV28 and TRBJ1-1; D is possibly TRBD1 (5 bases). Trimming removed 3 bases at V and 4 bases at J, with 12 bases between. This CDR3 has 14 residues. Germline V lookup: CDR1 MDHEN, CDR2 SYDVKM. CDR3 DNA: TGTGCCAGCAGTTTCTTAGGGGAGGTCACTGAAGCTTTCTTT. Translated, it gives CASSFLGEVTEAFF.

This clonotype was seen many times. This chain links TRBV7-8 with TRBJ2-5; D tentatively reads TRBD1 or TRBD2 (5 bases each). The CDR3 sequence is 17 residues long. The V end lost 4 bases, the J end lost 3 bases, and 21 bases lay between the germline ends. From germline, CDR1 is SGHVS and CDR2 FQNEAQ. In nucleotides, the CDR3 is TGTGCCAGCAGCTCTCCCCGAGGGACCAGTGAGGAAGAGACCCAGTACTTC. Its translation is CASSSPRGTSEEETQYF.

This clonotype was observed a handful of times. This chain uses TRBV29-1 with TRBJ2-1; the D gene is possibly TRBD2 (6 bases). CDR3 length: 12 amino acids. Germline lookup yields CDR1 SQVTM and CDR2 ANQGSEA. V shed 5 bases and J shed 9 bases, with 14 bases lying between them. The CDR3 protein is CSVLGGAGEQFF. For the CDR3, the DNA is TGCAGCGTTCTTGGCGGGGCCGGTGAGCAGTTCTTC.

The V gene is TRBV20-1, the J gene TRBJ2-7; D gene ambiguous. The germline gives CDR1 DFQATT, CDR2 SNEGSKA (reference sequence). There are 13 residues in the CDR3. Trimming removed 0 bases at V and 4 bases at J, with 10 bases between. CDR3: CSARDGYRYEQYF. The DNA of the CDR3 is TGCAGTGCTAGAGATGGTTACAGATACGAGCAGTACTTC.

This clonotype showed up just a few times. V usage is TRBV5-4 and J usage is TRBJ2-1; D is unresolved. CDR3 length: 16 residues. The germline V gene encodes CDR1 SGHNT and CDR2 YYREEE (reference sequence). Trimming took off 3 bases at V and 0 bases at J, with 13 bases between the two ends. CDR3 DNA sequence: TGTGCCAGCAGCTCACAGTGGGGAAGCTCCTACAATGAGCAGTTCTTC. Translated: CASSSQWGSSYNEQFF.